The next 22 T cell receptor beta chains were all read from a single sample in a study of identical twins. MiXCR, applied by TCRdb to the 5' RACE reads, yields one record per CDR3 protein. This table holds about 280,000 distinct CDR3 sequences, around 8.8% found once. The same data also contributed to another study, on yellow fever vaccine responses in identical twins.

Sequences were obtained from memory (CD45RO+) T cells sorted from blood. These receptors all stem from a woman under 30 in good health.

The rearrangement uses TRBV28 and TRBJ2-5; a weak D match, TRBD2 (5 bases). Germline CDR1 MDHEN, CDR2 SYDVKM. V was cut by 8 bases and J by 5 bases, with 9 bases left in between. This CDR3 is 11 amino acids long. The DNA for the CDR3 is TGTGCCAGCCAGAGAGGGGAGACCCAGTACTTC. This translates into CASQRGETQYF. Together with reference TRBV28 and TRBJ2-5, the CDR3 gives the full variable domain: DVKVTQSSRYLVKRTGEKVFLECVQDMDHENMFWYRQDPGLGLRLIYFSYDVKMKEKGDIPEGYSVSREKKERFSLILESASTNQTSMYLCASQRGETQYFGPGTRLLVL.

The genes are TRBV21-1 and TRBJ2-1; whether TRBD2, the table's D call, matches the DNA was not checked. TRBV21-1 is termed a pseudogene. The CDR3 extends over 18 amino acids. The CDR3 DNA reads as TGTGCCAGCAGCAAAGGGACTAGCGGGACGAGCTCCTACAATGAGCAGTTCTTC. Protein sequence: CASSKGTSGTSSYNEQFF.

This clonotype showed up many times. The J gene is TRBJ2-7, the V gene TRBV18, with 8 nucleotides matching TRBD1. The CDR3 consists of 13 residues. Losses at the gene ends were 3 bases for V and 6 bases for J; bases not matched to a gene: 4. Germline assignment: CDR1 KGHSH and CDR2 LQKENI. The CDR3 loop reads CASSPGTGSEQYV. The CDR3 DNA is TGTGCCAGCTCACCCGGGACAGGTTCCGAGCAGTACGTC.

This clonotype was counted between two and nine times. The CDR3 nucleotides read TGTGCCATCAGGGATGACAGGGGCAATGAGCAGTTCTTC. This sequence encodes CAIRDDRGNEQFF. V gene TRBV10-3 combines with J gene TRBJ2-1, with TRBD1 matching over 8 bases. The CDR3 has 13 amino acids. Trimming cost V 6 bases and J 6 bases; bases outside gene matches: 4. Germline-derived CDR1 and CDR2 are ENHRY and SYGVKD.

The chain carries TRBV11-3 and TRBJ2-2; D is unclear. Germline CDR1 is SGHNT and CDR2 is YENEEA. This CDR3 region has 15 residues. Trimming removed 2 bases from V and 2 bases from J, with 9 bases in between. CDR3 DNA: TGTGCCAGCAGCTTATCGCGCCTTAACACCGGGGAGCTGTTTTTT. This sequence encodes CASSLSRLNTGELFF.

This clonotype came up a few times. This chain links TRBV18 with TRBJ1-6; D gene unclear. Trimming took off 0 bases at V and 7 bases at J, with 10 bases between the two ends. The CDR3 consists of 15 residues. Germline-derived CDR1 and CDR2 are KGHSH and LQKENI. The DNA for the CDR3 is TGTGCCAGCTCACCACCGGCAGGCCCGAATTCACCCCTCCACTTT. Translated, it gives CASSPPAGPNSPLHF.

CDR3 nucleotides: TGTGCCAGCAGAAAGGGAGGGCTCATCAATGGCTACACCTTC. Amino acids: CASRKGGLINGYTF. The V gene is TRBV12-3 or TRBV12-4, the J gene TRBJ1-2; D not certain. The CDR3 has 14 amino acids. V lost 6 bases to trimming and J lost 6 bases, with 17 bases between them.

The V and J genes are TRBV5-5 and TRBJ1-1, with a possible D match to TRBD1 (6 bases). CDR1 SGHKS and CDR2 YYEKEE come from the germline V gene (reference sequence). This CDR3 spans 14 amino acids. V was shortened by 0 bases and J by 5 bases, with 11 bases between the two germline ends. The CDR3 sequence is CASSLAGEKTEAFF. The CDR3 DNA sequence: TGTGCCAGCAGCTTGGCAGGGGAGAAGACTGAAGCTTTCTTT.

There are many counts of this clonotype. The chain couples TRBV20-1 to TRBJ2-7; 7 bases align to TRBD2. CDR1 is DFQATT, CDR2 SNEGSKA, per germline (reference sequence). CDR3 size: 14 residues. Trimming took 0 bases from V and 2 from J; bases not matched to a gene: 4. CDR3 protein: CSARDLSGTYEQYF. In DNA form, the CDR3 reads TGCAGTGCTAGAGATCTGAGCGGGACCTACGAGCAGTACTTC.

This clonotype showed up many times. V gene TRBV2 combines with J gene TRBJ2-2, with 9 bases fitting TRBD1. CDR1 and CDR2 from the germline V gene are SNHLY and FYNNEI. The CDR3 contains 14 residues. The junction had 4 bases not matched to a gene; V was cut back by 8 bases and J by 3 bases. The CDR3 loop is CASAGQGYTGELFF. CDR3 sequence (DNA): TGTGCCAGCGCGGGACAGGGTTACACCGGGGAGCTGTTTTTT. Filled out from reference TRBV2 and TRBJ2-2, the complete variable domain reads EPEVTQTPSHQVTQMGQEVILRCVPISNHLYFYWYRQILGQKVEFLVSFYNNEISEKSEIFDDQFSVERPDGSNFTLKIRSTKLEDSAMYFCASAGQGYTGELFFGEGSRLTVL.

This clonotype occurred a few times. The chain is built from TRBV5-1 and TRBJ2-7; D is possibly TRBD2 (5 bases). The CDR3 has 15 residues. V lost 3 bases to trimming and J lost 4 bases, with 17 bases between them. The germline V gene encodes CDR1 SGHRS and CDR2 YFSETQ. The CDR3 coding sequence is TGCGCCAGCAGCTCCGGGATAGGGCGAACTTACGAGCAGTACTTC. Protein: CASSSGIGRTYEQYF.

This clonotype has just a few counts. The CDR3 DNA reads as TGTGCCAGCAGCATAACCGAGGGTCAGCCCCAGCATTTT. Protein: CASSITEGQPQHF. The genes are TRBV3-1 and TRBJ1-5, with D uncertain. Deletions cut 5 bases from V and 6 bases from J, with 11 bases between. CDR1 is LGHDT and CDR2 is YNNKEL in the germline V gene (reference sequence). The CDR3 loop spans 13 amino acids.

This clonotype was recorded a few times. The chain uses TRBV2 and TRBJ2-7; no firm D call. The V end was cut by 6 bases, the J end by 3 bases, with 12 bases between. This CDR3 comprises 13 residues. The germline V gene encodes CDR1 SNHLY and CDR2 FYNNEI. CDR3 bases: TGTGCCAGCAGACCGGACGGATTCTACGAGCAGTACTTC. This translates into CASRPDGFYEQYF.

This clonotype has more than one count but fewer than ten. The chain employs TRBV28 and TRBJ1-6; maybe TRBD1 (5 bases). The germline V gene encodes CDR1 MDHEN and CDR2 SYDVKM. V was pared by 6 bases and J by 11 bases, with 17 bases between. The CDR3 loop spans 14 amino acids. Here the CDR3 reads CASRSSSQGPPLHF. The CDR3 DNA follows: TGTGCCAGCAGAAGCTCATCGCAGGGTCCACCCCTCCACTTT.

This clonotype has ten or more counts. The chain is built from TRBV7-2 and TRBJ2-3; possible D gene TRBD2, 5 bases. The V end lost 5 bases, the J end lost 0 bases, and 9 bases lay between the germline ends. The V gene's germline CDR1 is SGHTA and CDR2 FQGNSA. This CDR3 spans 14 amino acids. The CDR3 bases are TGTGCCAGCAGCCAAGCGGCTAGCACAGATACGCAGTATTTT. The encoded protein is CASSQAASTDTQYF.

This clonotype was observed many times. The CDR3 spells CASRDWGTSGRGYEQYF. As DNA, the CDR3 is TGTGCCAGCAGGGATTGGGGGACTAGCGGGAGGGGATACGAGCAGTACTTC. V usage is TRBV28 and J usage is TRBJ2-7; 16 nucleotides agree with TRBD2. The CDR3 is made up of 17 amino acids. V shed 6 bases, J shed 4 bases, and the junction held 9 bases outside the gene matches. The germline V gene has CDR1 MDHEN and CDR2 SYDVKM.

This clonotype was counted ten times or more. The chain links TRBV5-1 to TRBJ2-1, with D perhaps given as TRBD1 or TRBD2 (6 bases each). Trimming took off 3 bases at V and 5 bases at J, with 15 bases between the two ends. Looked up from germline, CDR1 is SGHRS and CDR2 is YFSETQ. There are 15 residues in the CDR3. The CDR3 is CASSYGGHGNNEQFF. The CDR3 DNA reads TGCGCCAGCAGCTATGGGGGGCACGGAAACAATGAGCAGTTCTTC.

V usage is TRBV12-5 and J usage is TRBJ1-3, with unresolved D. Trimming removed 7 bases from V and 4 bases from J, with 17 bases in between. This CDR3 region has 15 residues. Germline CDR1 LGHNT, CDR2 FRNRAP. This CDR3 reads CASAMTQGHGNTIYF. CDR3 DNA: TGTGCTAGTGCCATGACCCAAGGCCACGGAAACACCATATATTTT.

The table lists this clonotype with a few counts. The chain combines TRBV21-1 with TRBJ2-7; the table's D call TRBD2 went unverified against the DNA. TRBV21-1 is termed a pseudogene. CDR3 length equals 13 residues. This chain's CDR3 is CASSKTSAGEQYV. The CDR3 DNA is TGTGCCAGCAGCAAAACGAGCGCGGGTGAGCAGTACGTC.

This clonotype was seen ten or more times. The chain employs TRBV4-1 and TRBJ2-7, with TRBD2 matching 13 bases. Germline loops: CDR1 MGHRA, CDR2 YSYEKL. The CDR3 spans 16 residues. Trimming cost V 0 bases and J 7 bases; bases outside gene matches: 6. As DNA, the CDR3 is TGCGCCAGCAGCCAAGATCGGGGACTAGCGGGGTATGAGCAGTACGTC. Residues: CASSQDRGLAGYEQYV.

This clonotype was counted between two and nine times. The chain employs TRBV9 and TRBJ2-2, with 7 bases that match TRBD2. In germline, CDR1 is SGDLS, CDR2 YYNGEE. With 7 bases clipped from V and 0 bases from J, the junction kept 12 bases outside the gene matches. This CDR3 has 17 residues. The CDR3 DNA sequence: TGTGCCAGCTCGAAAACGGGGGGAGGGGCGAACACCGGGGAGCTGTTTTTT. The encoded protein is CASSKTGGGANTGELFF.

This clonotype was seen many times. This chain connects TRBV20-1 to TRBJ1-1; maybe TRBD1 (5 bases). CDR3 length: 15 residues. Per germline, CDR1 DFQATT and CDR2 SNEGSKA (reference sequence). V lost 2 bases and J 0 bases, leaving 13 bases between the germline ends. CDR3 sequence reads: CSARWGELMNTEAFF. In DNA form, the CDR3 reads TGCAGTGCTAGATGGGGGGAACTCATGAACACTGAAGCTTTCTTT.